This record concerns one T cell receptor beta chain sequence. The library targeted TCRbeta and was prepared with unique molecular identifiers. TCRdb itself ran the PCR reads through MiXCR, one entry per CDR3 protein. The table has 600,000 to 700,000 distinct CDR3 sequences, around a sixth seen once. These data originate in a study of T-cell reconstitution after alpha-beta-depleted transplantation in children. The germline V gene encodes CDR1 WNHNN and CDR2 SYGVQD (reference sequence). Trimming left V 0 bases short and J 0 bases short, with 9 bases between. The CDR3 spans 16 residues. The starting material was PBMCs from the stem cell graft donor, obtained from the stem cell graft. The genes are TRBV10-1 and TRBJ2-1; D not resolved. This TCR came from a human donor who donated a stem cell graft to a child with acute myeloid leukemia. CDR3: CASSESAPSSYNEQFF. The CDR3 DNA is TGCGCCAGCAGTGAGTCGGCCCCCAGCTCCTACAATGAGCAGTTCTTC.